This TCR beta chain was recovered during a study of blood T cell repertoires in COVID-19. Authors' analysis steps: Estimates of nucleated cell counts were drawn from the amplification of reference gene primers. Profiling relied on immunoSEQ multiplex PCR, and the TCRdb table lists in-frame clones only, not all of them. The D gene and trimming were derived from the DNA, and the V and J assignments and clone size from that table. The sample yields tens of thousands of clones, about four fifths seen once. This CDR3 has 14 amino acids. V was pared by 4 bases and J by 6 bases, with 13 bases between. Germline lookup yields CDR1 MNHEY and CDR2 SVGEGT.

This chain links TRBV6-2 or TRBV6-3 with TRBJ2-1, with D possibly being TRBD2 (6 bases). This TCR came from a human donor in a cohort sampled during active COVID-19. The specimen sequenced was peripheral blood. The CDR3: CASSFSGEGNEQFF. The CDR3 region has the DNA TGTGCCAGCAGTTTTAGCGGAGAGGGCAATGAGCAGTTCTTC.